The text below deals with one T cell receptor beta chain. This clonotype was seen more than once but under ten times. Its recognized antigen is unknown. Base quality data are lacking; no much larger clone is found one base away. The data belong to a study of blood T cells in healthy people across ages (dated by TCRdb to 2013 to 2016). Background on the whole study: In model experiments, roughly one uniquely barcoded TCR beta cDNA molecule per two T cells was captured by template switching. The study measured age-related changes in TCR beta repertoire diversity using deep sequencing normalized with unique cDNA molecular identifiers. Donors were grouped into four age groups: young (average approximately 15 years), middle-aged (about 38), aged (62) and long-lived (82). To avoid experimental bias, donors of different ages were spread randomly across the sequencing lanes. The study analyzed two additional independent replicas of 1 million unique cDNA reads from the same blood draw for two donors, one aged 18 to 29 and one aged 80 or older. The full study reports these points: The CMV infection status of donors was not known, potentially confounding age-related changes in expanded clonotypes. Bulk unsorted PBMC profiling prevented conclusive comparison of naive and antigen-experienced compartments. The percentage of naive T cells measured by flow cytometry correlated strongly with observed TCR beta diversity. Observed TCR beta diversity per million T cells fell roughly linearly with age, and a significant reduction was already apparent by age about 38. Compared with the aged group, the long-lived group had more naive CD4+ T cells, fewer expanded clones and increased TCR diversity, a pattern suggesting age selection. Estimates of total diversity based on one million sequenced T cells were considered lower bounds and underestimates.

From the germline V gene (reference sequence), CDR1 is SEHNR and CDR2 is FQNEAQ. V loses 1 base, J loses 7 bases, and the germline ends lie 10 bases apart. Including the terminal cysteine and phenylalanine, the CDR3 comprises 13 residues. Only CDR3 DNA remains: 39 bases, in frame from the first base. Donors were 40 or so systemically healthy Caucasian individuals from Russia aged roughly 6 to 100 years. Around 10 milliliters of peripheral blood were collected from each donor into EDTA-treated Vacutainer tubes. Ficoll-Paque density-gradient centrifugation was used to isolate PBMCs, with at least 6.5 million per sample. Total RNA, at least 5.5 micrograms per sample, was extracted from PBMCs with Trizol reagent. For every donor, flow cytometry on a PBMC aliquot measured the percentage of naive CD45RAhigh/CD27high T cells. Library generation was performed with 5' RACE. Sequenced on an Illumina HiSeq 2500. A second PCR of roughly 6 to 11 cycles was run with a J-beta primer mix and a sample-barcoded 5' primer. Each TCR beta cDNA molecule received a unique molecular identifier from a template-switch 5' adaptor carrying 12 random nucleotides. At least 2.5 million CDR3-containing paired-end reads were obtained from each sample. The Mint cDNA synthesis kit, primed by a TRBC-specific oligonucleotide, was used to synthesize first-strand cDNA from all RNA. All cDNA was treated with uracil-DNA glycosylase and then went through a first 18-cycle PCR with the universal primers M1SS and BC2_uni_R. The original methods were these. For normalization, 1 million high-quality reads, each with a distinct molecular identifier, were randomly selected from each sample. Instead of being binned into consensus sequences, reads that shared molecular identifiers were thrown out. MiTCR, run with a Q25 quality threshold and the strictest error-elimination algorithm, handled CDR3 identification, clonotype clustering and error correction. Lower-bound total TCR beta diversity was estimated with a nonparametric unseen species model using Euler transformation. TCRdb's own reprocessing of the public reads used fastp at Q25 and MiXCR and kept productive beta chains. Rows are unified per CDR3 protein, each entry keeping the most common DNA and genes. These V and J calls rely on TCRdb rather than the paper's analysis. Here the sample has about a million distinct CDR3 sequences; roughly 51% occur a single time. In total, the top ten clones hold roughly 23% of the sample.

The sample consisted of blood. The rearrangement joined TRBV7-9 to TRBJ1-1, with an unclear D gene assignment. This sequence was found in a woman in her sixties in good health. The CDR3 sequence is CASSLVEDLEAFF. The DNA is TGTGCCAGCAGCTTAGTCGAAGACCTTGAAGCTTTCTTT.